The present T cell receptor beta chain was sequenced within a study of neurological immune-mediated disorders. The table lists this clonotype with many counts. TCRdb re-derived calls from the 5' RACE reads in MiXCR, one entry per CDR3 protein. This table holds roughly 80,000 distinct CDR3 sequences, 9% to 12% found once. Sequencing was done on a sample of PBMCs. The sequence was collected from a man in his forties in good health.

CDR3: CASRSTDTQYF. The DNA for the CDR3 is TGCGCCAGCAGAAGCACAGATACGCAGTATTTT. The chain has TRBV5-1 and TRBJ2-3; unclear D gene. Germline assignment: CDR1 SGHRS and CDR2 YFSETQ. V gave up 5 bases and J gave up 0 bases, with 1 base separating them. The CDR3 extends over 11 amino acids.